This T cell receptor (beta chain) was documented in a study of blood T cell repertoires in COVID-19. Study as a whole: T cells, B-cell-depleted T cells, or PBMCs provided the cDNA or gDNA that served as material.

Some clones are missing from TCRdb's copy, which holds only in-frame ones; the method was immunoSEQ multiplex PCR. The table lists under 300,000 clones, roughly 90% of them singletons, with roughly 8.6% in the top ten. Per the germline V gene, CDR1 is LNHNV and CDR2 is YYDKDF (reference sequence). The CDR3 length is 19 residues. V was clipped by 3 bases and J by 3 bases, with 26 bases between them. The origin of this receptor is a man aged 35 to 55 who had recovered from COVID-19. The sample consisted of PBMCs or T cells enriched from blood (not recorded which). The chain couples TRBV15 to TRBJ2-5; a possible D gene is TRBD1 (5 bases). CDR3 nucleotide sequence: TGTGCCACCAGCAGTCTATCAGTCGCGGACCTACAGGAAAAAGAGACCCAGTACTTC. As protein: CATSSLSVADLQEKETQYF.